These 16 T cell receptor beta chains share one sample of origin, sequenced in a study of T cells after yellow fever vaccination. TCRdb passed the 5' RACE reads through MiXCR, listing each CDR3 protein once. The data show 300,000 to 450,000 distinct CDR3 sequences, around 8.1% seen once. The sequencing used PBMCs, collected 45 days after the first yellow fever vaccination. These receptors were obtained from a man between 18 and 29 years old who received the YFV17D yellow fever vaccine.

The rearrangement uses TRBV11-1 and TRBJ2-3, with a weak D call TRBD1 (7 bases). V was cut by 5 bases and J by 3 bases, with 18 bases left in between. Germline loops: CDR1 SGHAT, CDR2 FQDESV (reference sequence). The CDR3 is made up of 16 amino acids. CDR3 amino acids: CASSPPGGGSTDTQYF. CDR3 nucleotides: TGTGCCAGCAGCCCCCCCGGAGGGGGCTCGACAGATACGCAGTATTTT. Based on the CDR3 plus reference TRBV11-1 and TRBJ2-3, the full variable domain is EAEVAQSPRYKITEKSQAVAFWCDPISGHATLYWYRQILGQGPELLVQFQDESVVDDSQLPKDRFSAERLKGVDSTLKIQPAELGDSAMYLCASSPPGGGSTDTQYFGPGTRLTVL.

This clonotype was picked up a small number of times. This chain joins TRBV3-1 and TRBJ1-4; no clear D. Trimming removed 5 bases from V and 8 bases from J, with 15 bases in between. The CDR3 is 14 amino acids. Germline-derived CDR1 and CDR2 are LGHDT and YNNKEL (reference sequence). The CDR3 spells CASSGQTGAEKLFF. The CDR3 nucleotides read TGTGCCAGCAGCGGGCAAACGGGAGCAGAAAAACTGTTTTTT.

This clonotype appeared a few times. The CDR3, as DNA: TGTGCCAGCAGTGCGGGACTAGCAGTCACCGGGGAGCTGTTTTTT. It translates to CASSAGLAVTGELFF. The rearrangement links TRBV6-4 to TRBJ2-2; TRBD2 agrees at 9 bases. Trimming at V came to 4 bases and at J to 4 bases, leaving 4 bases not matched to a gene. This CDR3 contains 15 residues. The germline V gene encodes CDR1 MRHNA and CDR2 SNTAGT.

The gene calls are TRBV4-3 and TRBJ2-1; 12 positions agree with TRBD1. Germline lookup yields CDR1 LGHNA and CDR2 YSLEER. This CDR3 is 14 amino acids long. Losses at the gene ends were 4 bases for V and 10 bases for J; bases not matched to a gene: 5. The CDR3 nucleotides are TGCGCCAGCAGCCTGGGACAGGGGGCAGGGGAGCAGTTCTTC. It is translated as CASSLGQGAGEQFF.

This clonotype was counted a few times. The V and J genes are TRBV10-3 and TRBJ2-3; 9 positions agree with TRBD2. This CDR3 contains 15 residues. Germline V lookup: CDR1 ENHRY, CDR2 SYGVKD. With 6 bases clipped from V and 5 bases from J, the junction kept 9 bases outside the gene matches. In nucleotides, the CDR3 is TGTGCCATCAGGCAGAGCGGGGGGCAGGGAGATACGCAGTATTTT. Translated: CAIRQSGGQGDTQYF.

A few counts support this clonotype. The chain uses TRBV20-1 and TRBJ2-7, with 9 positions matching TRBD2. CDR1 is DFQATT, CDR2 SNEGSKA, per germline (reference sequence). The CDR3 sequence is 14 residues long. With 1 base clipped from V and 3 bases from J, the junction kept 4 bases outside the gene matches. The CDR3 sequence is CSARVAGALYEQYV. The DNA for the CDR3 is TGCAGTGCTAGAGTAGCGGGGGCTCTCTACGAGCAGTACGTC.

This clonotype was counted between two and nine times. The chain joins TRBV24-1 to TRBJ2-5; possibly TRBD1 for D (6 bases). V lost 5 bases and J 6 bases, leaving 24 bases between the germline ends. The CDR3 is 17 amino acids. Germline lookup yields CDR1 KGHDR and CDR2 SFDVKD. The CDR3 here is CATSAGIQKQGMKTQYF. As DNA, the CDR3 is TGTGCCACCAGTGCCGGCATTCAGAAGCAGGGGATGAAGACCCAGTACTTC.

The chain has TRBV12-3 or TRBV12-4 and TRBJ1-2; perhaps TRBD1 as D (6 bases). V lost 1 base to trimming and J lost 1 base, with 13 bases between them. The CDR3 loop spans 16 amino acids. The CDR3 DNA follows: TGTGCCAGCAGTTTAGGGGGTTTGGACAGTAACTATGGCTACACCTTC. This sequence encodes CASSLGGLDSNYGYTF.

The chain recombines TRBV6-2 or TRBV6-3 with TRBJ1-1; 7 nucleotides align to TRBD1. This CDR3 has 13 residues. CDR1 is MNHEY, CDR2 SVGEGT, per germline. Trimming removed 6 bases from V and 7 bases from J; junction bases left unmatched: 8. The CDR3 is CASSHDRVGEAFF. CDR3 DNA: TGTGCCAGCAGCCACGACAGGGTCGGTGAAGCTTTCTTT.

This clonotype was found a few times. This chain uses TRBV20-1 with TRBJ2-7, with D uncertain. Germline V gene sequence: CDR1 DFQATT, CDR2 SNEGSKA (reference sequence). V was pared by 0 bases and J by 3 bases, with 3 bases between. The CDR3 covers 11 residues. The CDR3 here is CSARDDYEQYF. The CDR3 DNA reads TGCAGTGCTAGAGATGACTACGAGCAGTACTTC.

The chain is built from TRBV5-1 and TRBJ1-1; 9 bases are a match to TRBD1. Germline CDR1 SGHRS, CDR2 YFSETQ. Trimming removed 1 base from V and 0 bases from J; junction bases left unmatched: 10. The CDR3 sequence is 18 residues long. CDR3 nucleotides: TGCGCCAGCAGCTTGAGACCGGGACAGGGCACTATGAACACTGAAGCTTTCTTT. Its translation: CASSLRPGQGTMNTEAFF.

This clonotype was seen a handful of times. The V gene is TRBV6-4, the J gene TRBJ2-3, with 7 bases identical to TRBD2. J gave up 2 bases and V 3 bases, and 5 bases lay outside the gene matches. The CDR3 consists of 15 residues. Germline V gives CDR1 MRHNA, CDR2 SNTAGT. The CDR3 sequence: CASSERAGHTDTQYF. The CDR3 DNA reads as TGTGCCAGCAGTGAACGAGCGGGGCACACAGATACGCAGTATTTT.

V gene TRBV7-2 combines with J gene TRBJ2-2; D might be TRBD2 (6 bases). V was clipped by 5 bases and J by 5 bases, with 15 bases between them. This CDR3 contains 15 residues. Germline-derived CDR1 and CDR2 are SGHTA and FQGNSA. The CDR3 loop reads CASSVRLGLTGELFF. The CDR3, as DNA: TGTGCCAGCAGCGTCCGACTAGGGTTAACCGGGGAGCTGTTTTTT.

This clonotype was seen more than once but under ten times. The CDR3 is CATSDARDAGRRFF. CDR3 DNA: TGTGCCACCAGTGATGCCCGGGACGCCGGCCGTCGGTTCTTC. The J gene is TRBJ2-1, the V gene TRBV24-1; D assignment may be TRBD1 or TRBD2 (5 bases each). The V and J ends lost 3 bases and 15 bases respectively, with 20 bases between them. This CDR3 has 14 residues. Germline loops: CDR1 KGHDR, CDR2 SFDVKD.

This rearrangement joins TRBV11-2 to TRBJ2-6; D is possibly TRBD1 (6 bases). Germline lookup yields CDR1 SGHAT and CDR2 FQNNGV. With 5 bases removed from V and 10 bases from J, the gap between germline ends came to 27 bases. The CDR3 runs to 18 residues. The CDR3 is CASSPSFIGGPSSNVLTF. CDR3 nucleotide sequence: TGTGCCAGCAGCCCGAGTTTCATTGGGGGCCCCTCTAGTAACGTCCTGACTTTC.

This clonotype was seen a few times. This chain links TRBV7-9 with TRBJ2-7; tentatively, D is TRBD2 (7 bases). The germline gives CDR1 SEHNR, CDR2 FQNEAQ (reference sequence). The ends were cut back, 5 bases at V and 6 bases at J, with 11 bases in the middle. The CDR3 spans 12 residues. The CDR3 sequence is CASSRGASEQYV. In nucleotides, the CDR3 is TGTGCCAGCAGCCGGGGGGCCTCCGAGCAGTACGTC.